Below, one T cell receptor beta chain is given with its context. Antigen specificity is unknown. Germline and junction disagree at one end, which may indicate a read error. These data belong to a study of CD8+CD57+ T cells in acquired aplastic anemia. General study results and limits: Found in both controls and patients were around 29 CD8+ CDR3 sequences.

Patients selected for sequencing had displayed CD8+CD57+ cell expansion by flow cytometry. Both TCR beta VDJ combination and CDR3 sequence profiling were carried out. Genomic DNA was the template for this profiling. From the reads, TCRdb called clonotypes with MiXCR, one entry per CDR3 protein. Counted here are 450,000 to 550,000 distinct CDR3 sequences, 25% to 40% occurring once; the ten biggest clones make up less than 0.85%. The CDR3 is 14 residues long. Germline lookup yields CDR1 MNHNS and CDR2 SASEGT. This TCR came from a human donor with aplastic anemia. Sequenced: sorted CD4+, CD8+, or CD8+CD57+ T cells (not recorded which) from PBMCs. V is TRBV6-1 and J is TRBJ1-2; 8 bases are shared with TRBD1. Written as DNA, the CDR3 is TGTCCCAGCAGTGAGGACAGGGACCTCTATGGCTACACCTTC. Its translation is CPSSEDRDLYGYTF.